A single sample is the source of the 11 T cell receptor beta chains below, sequenced in a study of beta chain features in type 1 diabetes. The whole isolated RNA underwent reverse transcription, so sequencing captured expressed TCRB transcripts. Generated by immunoSEQ multiplex PCR, the TCRdb table keeps only in-frame clones and is missing some. The sample has around 350,000 clones; over 9.5% are singletons. Source material: naive CD4+ T cells from blood. Receptors originate from a man younger than 35 in good health.

The sample holds a few counts of this clone. The chain is built from TRBV10-3 and TRBJ2-5; 9 positions match TRBD1. The J segment lost 5 bases and the V segment lost 5 bases, leaving 6 bases of the junction unmatched. The germline gives CDR1 ENHRY, CDR2 SYGVKD. The CDR3 contains 14 residues. CDR3 sequence: CAISQLGQGETQYF. The CDR3, as DNA: TGTGCCATCAGTCAACTAGGACAGGGGGAGACCCAGTACTTC.

The CDR3 reads CAWSPLEEQPQHF. The CDR3 DNA reads TGTGCCTGGAGCCCACTCGAAGAGCAGCCCCAGCATTTT. V and J are TRBV30 and TRBJ1-5; D is unclear. The germline V gene has CDR1 GTSNPN and CDR2 SVGIG (reference sequence). The CDR3 is 13 amino acids. Trimming left V 3 bases short and J 7 bases short, with 13 bases between.

Here the CDR3 reads CASSSGQGGIYGYTF. The CDR3 DNA follows: TGTGCCAGTAGTTCCGGACAGGGGGGTATCTATGGCTACACCTTC. V is TRBV19 and J is TRBJ1-2; 10 bases fit TRBD1. J gave up 4 bases and V 5 bases, and 7 bases lay outside the gene matches. The length of the CDR3 is 15 residues. The germline V gene has CDR1 LNHDA and CDR2 SQIVND (reference sequence).

A few counts support this clone. This chain links TRBV5-1 with TRBJ2-1; weak D call: TRBD2 (5 bases). The ends were cut back, 4 bases at V and 5 bases at J, with 22 bases in the middle. Per the germline V gene, CDR1 is SGHRS and CDR2 is YFSETQ. CDR3 length: 17 residues. The DNA for the CDR3 is TGCGCCAGCAGCCCCGGATGGAGAGGGTGGATGGACAATGAGCAGTTCTTC. Translation: CASSPGWRGWMDNEQFF.

A few counts support this clone. V is TRBV29-1 and J is TRBJ2-7; 8 bases line up with TRBD1. V shed 6 bases, J shed 4 bases, and the junction held 5 bases outside the gene matches. From germline, CDR1 is SQVTM and CDR2 ANQGSEA. The CDR3 has 12 residues. In nucleotides, the CDR3 is TGCAGCGTCCTCGGACAGGGATACGAGCAGTACTTC. This translates into CSVLGQGYEQYF.

The rearrangement links TRBV7-8 to TRBJ2-6; TRBD2 is a possible D gene (5 bases). The CDR3 contains 19 residues. Trimming removed 3 bases from V and 0 bases from J, with 18 bases in between. Looked up from germline, CDR1 is SGHVS and CDR2 is FQNEAQ. Written as DNA, the CDR3 is TGTGCCAGCAGCTTCCGGGGAAACAGTCCCAGCTCTGGGGCCAACGTCCTGACTTTC. This sequence encodes CASSFRGNSPSSGANVLTF.

This clone turned up a few times. The genes are TRBV10-3 and TRBJ2-7; 8 positions match TRBD1. CDR3 length: 12 residues. Losses at the gene ends were 8 bases for V and 5 bases for J; bases not matched to a gene: 5. Per the germline V gene, CDR1 is ENHRY and CDR2 is SYGVKD. The CDR3 is CAIGQGVNEQYF. The CDR3 DNA reads TGTGCCATCGGACAGGGAGTCAACGAGCAGTACTTC.

This clone has just a few counts. V and J are TRBV25-1 and TRBJ2-1, with D possibly TRBD1 on 6 matching bases. This CDR3 has 11 residues. CDR1 and CDR2 (germline): MGHDK, SYGVNS. Between the trimmed V and J ends, which lost 4 bases and 12 bases, there was a span of 10 bases. Here the CDR3 reads CASSAGAGQFF. CDR3 nucleotides: TGTGCCAGCAGTGCAGGGGCGGGGCAGTTCTTC.

This clone came up a few times. The genes are TRBV18 and TRBJ2-7; D perhaps matches TRBD2 (6 bases). This CDR3 spans 13 amino acids. With 1 base removed from V and 9 bases from J, the gap between germline ends came to 13 bases. Germline V gene lookup returns CDR1 KGHSH and CDR2 LQKENI. CDR3 protein: CASSPRSSDGQYF. The CDR3 bases are TGTGCCAGCTCACCACGGTCTAGCGACGGGCAGTACTTC. The variable domain in full, completed from reference TRBV18 and TRBJ2-7, reads NAGVMQNPRHLVRRRGQEARLRCSPMKGHSHVYWYRQLPEEGLKFMVYLQKENIIDESGMPKERFSAEFPKEGPSILRIQQVVRGDSAAYFCASSPRSSDGQYFGPGTRLTVT.

This clone was detected a few times. This chain links TRBV2 with TRBJ2-7; D is possibly TRBD2 (5 bases). Germline V CDR1 and CDR2: SNHLY, FYNNEI. Between the trimmed V and J ends, which lost 2 bases and 5 bases, there was a span of 13 bases. CDR3 length: 14 amino acids. The CDR3 loop is CASSEFPGKDEQYF. The CDR3 nucleotides are TGTGCCAGCAGTGAATTCCCCGGGAAGGACGAGCAGTACTTC.

Concerning this clone: Other DNA sequences in this sample translate to the same CDR3. The CDR3 DNA follows: TGTGCCAGCAGCTTGACAGGGGGACGCGAGACCCAGTACTTC. It is translated as CASSLTGGRETQYF. This sequence joins TRBV7-9 and TRBJ2-5, with 9 bases that match TRBD1. The length of the CDR3 is 14 residues. Trimming took 3 bases from V and 5 from J; bases not matched to a gene: 4. Germline V gives CDR1 SEHNR, CDR2 FQNEAQ (reference sequence).